The sequence of this T cell receptor beta chain was determined in a study of cytomegalovirus exposure and HLA in healthy donors (dated by TCRdb to between 2016 and 2019). About the investigation overall: An earlier analysis of around 600 of the donors reported 250 to 350 Gb of sequence data and 117 million unique TCR beta sequences from 150 million to 200 million T cells. The study was designed to test whether signatures of past pathogen exposure could be identified by cataloging public T cell receptors. HLA typing included class I and class II loci at four-digit resolution. A later genetic analysis used genome-wide SNP genotypes for about 65% of the roughly 670 donors, treating that subset as a discovery cohort. Along with the approximately 670-subject first cohort, a separate validation cohort of over a hundred different subjects was used. To predict cytomegalovirus infection status, the study combined high-throughput TCR immunosequencing, statistical association of individual TCRs with disease status, and machine learning. Because of strong linkage in the cohort, four to six DR-DQ haplotypes were treated as single units for association and clustering. Donor age, sex, ethnicity and CMV serostatus were compiled together with the repertoire data. Among 398 genotyped donors of the cohort, an average of approximately 240,000 unique TCR beta nucleotide sequences were sequenced per donor, roughly 18% of them non-productive. An earlier analysis of about 600 of the donors used high-throughput TCR beta sequencing to judge whether each TCR beta V gene segment behaved as functional or pseudogenic. The genetic ancestry cluster associated with self-reported Caucasian donors included 65% to 90% of the roughly 400 genotyped donors. To study patterns of TCR occurrence, a later analysis re-analyzed previously published TCR beta repertoires from just over 650 donors and added high-resolution HLA genotyping. Using immunosequencing, the study profiled T cell repertoires from 666 subjects and related those repertoires to cytomegalovirus serostatus. All discovery cohort repertoires had been generated using a single sequencing platform. Typing coverage differed by locus: A, B, C, DRB1 and DQB1 were typed in roughly 620-630 donors, DQA1 in 500 to 550, DPA1 in nearly 610, and DPB1 in 472. Rather than drawing on any new phenotypic data, the later analysis identified candidate immune exposures from TCR beta sequences and the way those sequences occurred across donors. An early release covering just under 650 HLA-typed donors comprised about 300 gigabases of sequencing data and 85 million to 100 million unique TCR sequences. General conclusions and limits of the study: Across donors, most TCR sequences were observed very rarely, whereas some public TCRs were present in many individuals. This cohort had only TCR beta chains sequenced, and the lack of alpha or paired-chain data limited which features could be detected. A later genetic analysis reported fewer N-insertions in productive TCRs among donors in an Asian-associated ancestry cluster than the roughly 700-donor mean. Strong co-occurrence of HLA alleles, especially DR and DQ, made assigning TCR associations to individual alleles difficult. In an earlier analysis of 500 to 650 of the donors, most TCR beta V segments appeared in productive rearrangements about 87% or about 30% of the time, broadly matching IMGT annotations. Linkage disequilibrium might explain the correlated functional status among segregating V segments, but an unknown experimental factor could not be ruled out. In both the original and validation cohorts, the classifier was reported to diagnose cytomegalovirus status with high specificity and sensitivity. Because some donors lacked HLA typing at each locus, the association tests relied only on the typed subset. Because counts were too low, roughly 18 rarely observed V segments, including chromosome 9 orphons, were left out of the earlier analysis of approximately 580 of the donors. A later analysis associated around 16,000 TCR beta sequences with specific HLA alleles at a false discovery rate of 0.05. A cluster of highly shared sequence variants was judged likely to represent a technical artifact of the sequencing pipeline. A later genetic analysis associated a missense DCLRE1C variant with V-gene and J-gene trimming of TCR beta chains, and an independent cohort replicated the association. The authors suggested that the approach could potentially be generalized to other disease states and immunological phenotypes. According to a later analysis, parvovirus B19, influenza, CMV and Epstein-Barr virus appeared linked to several top co-occurrence clusters. In a later analysis, HLA-associated TCR beta chains showed more clonal expansion and lower generation probabilities than non-associated chains that were equally common. In vitro tests confirmed that a few of the cytomegalovirus-associated TCR beta chains recognize cytomegalovirus antigens. According to a later analysis, TCR association rates differed among HLA loci, with DRB1 alleles showing the most associated TCRs and HLA-C alleles showing the fewest. A further reported finding was that TCR beta sequences accurately predicted the HLA-A and HLA-B alleles for most subjects in the first cohort. Immune exposure information for the cohort was limited to CMV serostatus. The 87-base-pair reads could not distinguish some IMGT-functional V segments, including TRBV6-2 and TRBV6-3, so those segments were excluded. A total of about 180 TCR beta chains were listed by the study as associated with cytomegalovirus. A later analysis found that most CMV-associated TCR beta chains appeared HLA-restricted, with HLA associations seemingly driven largely by CMV exposure. The presence/absence analyses assumed that sequencing depth was roughly uniform across donors, and that assumption may not be true.

The library was built by means of the immunoSEQ multiplex PCR assay. For the multiplex PCR, a mixture combining 60 forward primers for TCR Vbeta segments and 13 reverse primers for TCR Jbeta segments was used. The CDR3 region of rearranged TCR beta genes was amplified from genomic DNA by a multiplex PCR assay. The Illumina HiSeq System was used to sequence the amplified TCR beta libraries as 87-base-pair reads. The published analysis was carried out like this. In a later analysis, some 80 million unique TCR beta chains were counted across the 650 to 700 repertoires, and roughly 10 million of these chains were shared by at least two donors. Raw reads were error-corrected and collapsed into unique sequences with a nearest-neighbor algorithm that merged closely related sequences to remove PCR and sequencing errors. CDR3 sequences were aligned to IMGT reference sequences to assign V, D and J gene segments. For a sequence to be retained, at least a six-nucleotide match to both a V gene segment and a J gene segment was required. A rearrangement was called productive if the CDR3 had no stop codons and remained in frame with V and J, and every other rearrangement was called non-productive. Following IMGT convention, CDR3 was defined as the stretch from the second conserved V-encoded cysteine up to the conserved J-encoded phenylalanine. The earlier analysis of approximately 500 of the donors excluded sequences that lacked an unambiguous match to a single V gene segment. In an earlier analysis of several hundred of the donors, V segments were called functional above 56.7% productive rearrangements and were called segregating when the between-donor standard deviation exceeded 5%. A statistical classification framework was built for diagnosing cytomegalovirus status from the catalog of TCR beta chain sequences. A later analysis assigned V and J genes by comparing TCR nucleotide sequences with IMGT/GENE-DB human TR gene sequences. Using the TCRdist pipeline, a later analysis assigned CDR3 sequences along with most-parsimonious VDJ recombination scenarios. In a later analysis, each TCR beta chain was defined by its CDR3 amino acid sequence together with its V-gene family, and reads lacking a unique V-gene family were excluded. To address suspected cross-contamination and a sequencing artifact, a later analysis removed 450 to 700 highly shared, low-generation-probability nucleotide sequences. For each public chain, a later analysis derived a clonal expansion index from normalized ranks of inferred template counts within each repertoire. In a later analysis, generation probabilities were computed with a VDJ recombination model fitted to out-of-frame rearrangements, and the resulting probabilities were checked against IGoR. In a later analysis, TCR-TCR, TCR-HLA and TCR-CMV co-occurrence was scored with hypergeometric tests, and a repertoire-size bias correction was applied to TCR pairs. False discovery rates were estimated in a later analysis by permuting HLA or CMV assignments 20 times. A later analysis grouped co-occurring TCRs with DBSCAN, adding TCRdist sequence similarity when clustering within HLA-allele-positive subsets. For co-occurrence clustering, repertoires with fewer than 30,000 or more than 120,000 public chains were excluded, along with roughly 5 repertoires with anomalous nucleotide sharing. Sourced from immuneACCESS, this table was stored by TCRdb with only in-frame sequences that have V and J called. A share of the clones is absent; for the studies checked, an unresolved V gene accounts for under half, and the remainder has no known explanation. V and J calls and clone size are given by that table; D and trimming were obtained from the DNA. For this sample the table gives about 40,000 clones, of which approximately 86% were detected only once. More than 9% of the sample is taken by the ten largest.

From the cysteine through the phenylalanine, the CDR3 covers 12 amino acids. The retained sequence is limited to the CDR3, 36 bases, with the frame set at the first base. CDR1 and CDR2 were assigned from the germline V gene as ENHRY and SYGVKD. Trimming takes 8 bases from V and 4 bases from J, and the germline ends sit 9 bases apart. The cohort consisted of 666 healthy bone marrow donors. At the time of sampling, all cohort members were nominally healthy, though unrecorded immune exposures were likely present. The donor tested CMV seropositive, placing the donor among the approximately 310 seropositive members of the cohort. Every donor gave a peripheral blood sample, and the peripheral blood mononuclear cells from that sample were used for TCR beta sequencing. Genomic DNA was extracted from the blood cell samples with the Qiagen DNeasy Blood Extraction Kit. Turning to this clone: Its antigen remains undetermined. No base-level quality is on record; no much larger clone is a single base apart.

The sequence derives from a woman aged 18-29 years in good health and CMV-seropositive. The sample taken for sequencing was PBMCs. The receptor chain draws on TRBV10-3 and TRBJ2-1, with a weak D call of TRBD2 (6 bases match). The CDR3 reads as follows: CAIGREYNEQFF. The DNA sequence is as follows: TGTGCCATCGGTCGGGAGTACAATGAGCAGTTCTTC.